This TCR beta chain originates from a study of a mutant IDH1 vaccine in newly diagnosed glioma. At the level of the study: Beforehand, treatment had been radiotherapy, temozolomide, or both; the majority received both.

The V gene's germline CDR1 is SEHNR and CDR2 FQNEAQ (reference sequence). The CDR3 runs 14 residues. V lost 5 bases to trimming and J lost 6 bases; unmatched junction nucleotides: 8. As to time point: week 35, safety follow-up. With topical imiquimod, each dose of the vaccine consisted of 300 ug of mutant IDH1 20-mer peptide. Donor tumors were new WHO grade 3 or 4 IDH1-mutant, ATRX-lost astrocytomas. Study conclusions and caveats: Any relationship between pseudoprogression and changes in top peripheral T cell clonotypes seemed absent.

Concerning this clone itself: Its antigen is undetermined.

TCRdb's table, derived via immunoSEQ multiplex PCR, lists solely in-frame clones and lacks some. Of 35,000 to 45,000 clones listed, around 91% are singletons. This chain connects TRBV7-9 to TRBJ2-7; 9 bases agree with TRBD1. The TCR originated in a man aged 35 to 55 with glioma. The sequenced sample was PBMCs, obtained from a glioma patient whose treatment included an IDH1 peptide vaccine. The CDR3 reads CASSPKDRGGEQYF. As DNA, the CDR3 is TGTGCCAGCAGCCCAAAGGACAGGGGCGGCGAGCAGTACTTC.